A selection of T cell receptor beta chains follows, all from one sample in a study of T cell responses to AZD1222 COVID-19 vaccine. Clones were read by immunoSEQ multiplex PCR, and TCRdb kept only the in-frame ones, dropping some. This sample carries more than 95,000 clones, around nine tenths of them seen once, and the ten largest clones take more than 9%. The material was peripheral blood, obtained on day 0 of AZD1222 vaccination. These receptors came from an adult in good health. Each CDR3 is given with its conserved first and last residue. The D gene is left open where the match is weak. The size of a clone is reported for some rows only, either as once, few or many, or as a class for expanded clones.

D gene	clone size	V gene	J gene	CDR3 DNA	CDR3 protein
NA	NA	TRBV27	TRBJ2-5	TGTGCCAGCAGTAGACAACAAGGAGAGACCCAGTACTTC	CASSRQQGETQYF
TRBD1	once	TRBV28	TRBJ1-5	TGTGCCACCAAAAACAGGGGTGACGGGAGCAATCAGCCCCAGCATTTT	CATKNRGDGSNQPQHF
NA	NA	TRBV7-9	TRBJ2-7	TGTGCCAGAGTTGGCGAGCAGTACTTC	CARVGEQYF
NA	NA	TRBV7-3	TRBJ2-3	TGTGCCAGCAGCCCCCAGGGACCAGGGACAGATACGCAGTATTTT	CASSPQGPGTDTQYF
TRBD2	NA	TRBV28	TRBJ2-1	TGTGCCAGCAGTGTTGTCCTCGGACTAGCGCCTAAAGGATCCTACAATGAGCAGTTCTTC	CASSVVLGLAPKGSYNEQFF
NA	NA	TRBV7-2	TRBJ1-1	TGTGCCAGCAGCTTTGATCCGAACGGGGAAGCTTTCTTT	CASSFDPNGEAFF
NA	NA	TRBV15	TRBJ2-7	TGTGCCACCAGCAGAGAAGATGAACTTACCGCGGAGCAGTACTTC	CATSREDELTAEQYF
TRBD2	NA	TRBV19	TRBJ2-1	TGTGCCAGTACCGTACTAGCGGGAGAGGGAGTTGAGCAGTTCTTC	CASTVLAGEGVEQFF
TRBD1	NA	TRBV6-5	TRBJ2-7	TGTGCCACCACGGGACAGCTCTACGAGCAGTACTTC	CATTGQLYEQYF
NA	NA	TRBV27	TRBJ2-3	TGTGCCAGCAGCCCTGGGGTGGGACGTGATACGCAGTATTTT	CASSPGVGRDTQYF
TRBD1	NA	TRBV7-2	TRBJ1-6	TGTGCCAGCAGCTTATGGACAGGGATAAGGTCACCCCTCCACTTT	CASSLWTGIRSPLHF
TRBD2	NA	TRBV3-1/TRBV3-2	TRBJ2-5	TGTGCCAGCAGTATAAAGACTAGCGTACAAGAGACCCAGTACTTC	CASSIKTSVQETQYF
NA	NA	TRBV7-2	TRBJ2-3	TGTGCCAGCAGCTTAAACTTAGCAGGGGTCACAGATACGCAGTATTTT	CASSLNLAGVTDTQYF
NA	NA	TRBV12-3/TRBV12-4	TRBJ2-5	TGTGCCAGCAGTTTCTCCCAAGAGACCCAGTACTTC	CASSFSQETQYF
NA	NA	TRBV7-3	TRBJ2-2	TGTGCCAGCAGCTTGGGACATCTGAACACCGGGGAGCTGTTTTTT	CASSLGHLNTGELFF
TRBD1	NA	TRBV19	TRBJ1-1	TGTGCCAGTATAACCGGGACAGGGTACACTGAAGCTTTCTTT	CASITGTGYTEAFF
NA	NA	TRBV12-3/TRBV12-4	TRBJ1-5	TGTGCCAGCAGTTTAGGAACAGGTCAGCCCCAGCATTTT	CASSLGTGQPQHF
TRBD1	once	TRBV27	TRBJ1-1	TGTGCCAGCAGTCTCAGGGGGGTAGGCACTGAAGCTTTCTTT	CASSLRGVGTEAFF
NA	NA	TRBV7-3	TRBJ1-1	TGTGCCAGCAGCCTAAACAGGTTCACTGAAGCTTTCTTT	CASSLNRFTEAFF
NA	NA	TRBV30	TRBJ1-5	TGTGCCTGGAGTGTAGGGGCTAGCAATCAGCCCCAGCATTTT	CAWSVGASNQPQHF
NA	NA	TRBV27	TRBJ2-7	TGTGCCAGCAGTTCCCCGGACCAGGCCCGCTACGAGCAGTACTTC	CASSSPDQARYEQYF
NA	NA	TRBV12-3/TRBV12-4	TRBJ1-4	TGTGCCAGCAGTTTCGGGGGAGGGGAAAAACTGTTTTTT	CASSFGGGEKLFF
NA	NA	TRBV7-8	TRBJ1-4	TGTGCCAGCAGCGCTAGGACTAATGAAAAACTGTTTTTT	CASSARTNEKLFF
NA	once	TRBV29-1	TRBJ2-2	TGCAGCGTCTTGACAAGACCCAACACCGGGGAGCTGTTTTTT	CSVLTRPNTGELFF
NA	NA	TRBV5-1	TRBJ1-4	TGCGCCAGCAGCGACGACTCCTACAGTGATGAAAAACTGTTTTTT	CASSDDSYSDEKLFF
NA	NA	TRBV19	TRBJ2-1	TGTGCCAGTAGTCCCGGGTTGTACAATGAGCAGTTCTTC	CASSPGLYNEQFF
NA	NA	TRBV27	TRBJ1-2	TGTGCCAGCAGTTCCACGGAGGCCGGCTTCTATGGCTACACCTTC	CASSSTEAGFYGYTF
TRBD2	NA	TRBV7-6	TRBJ2-7	TGTGCCAGCAGCCCGACTAGCGGGAGATTCTACGAGCAGTACTTC	CASSPTSGRFYEQYF
NA	NA	TRBV7-2	TRBJ2-7	TGTGCCAGCAGCAACGCCAGGGGAGCAGGGGAGCAGTACTTC	CASSNARGAGEQYF
NA	NA	TRBV7-3	TRBJ1-2	TGTGCCAGCAGCAAGGACGGGGGCCTGGTGGATGGCTACACCTTC	CASSKDGGLVDGYTF
TRBD2	NA	TRBV5-1	TRBJ2-7	TGCGCCAGCAGCCAGGGACTAGCGGGAATCGACGAGCAGTACTTC	CASSQGLAGIDEQYF
TRBD1	NA	TRBV3-1/TRBV3-2	TRBJ2-5	TGTGCCAGCAGCCGAGAGGGACAGCCCTTTCGGGAGACCCAGTACTTC	CASSREGQPFRETQYF
NA	NA	TRBV30	TRBJ1-1	TGTGCCTGGAGTGGGGACTCACATCCCAACACTGAAGCTTTCTTT	CAWSGDSHPNTEAFF
TRBD2	NA	TRBV7-9	TRBJ2-7	TGTGCCAGCAGCGCAGCCCTGGGACTAGCGGGCTACGAGCAGTACTTC	CASSAALGLAGYEQYF
NA	NA	TRBV9	TRBJ1-4	TGTGCCAGCAGCGTTCAAGGGGCGTCTAATCGAGGTGAAAAACTGTTTTTT	CASSVQGASNRGEKLFF
TRBD1	NA	TRBV5-4	TRBJ1-2	TGTGCCAGCAGGGCGGGACAGCGGAATTATGGCTACACCTTC	CASRAGQRNYGYTF
NA	NA	TRBV24-1	TRBJ2-2	TGTGCCACCGGGGGCAACACCGGGGAGCTGTTTTTT	CATGGNTGELFF
NA	NA	TRBV6-5	TRBJ2-2	TGTGCCAGCAGACCCGACCCGAACACCGGGGAGCTGTTTTTT	CASRPDPNTGELFF
NA	NA	TRBV18	TRBJ2-7	TGTGCCAGCTCACCCGACCCCCCCCCGGCCGAGCAGTACTTC	CASSPDPPPAEQYF
NA	NA	TRBV6-2/TRBV6-3	TRBJ2-5	TGTGCCAGCAGTTGGCGGAGCCTACAAGAGACCCAGTACTTC	CASSWRSLQETQYF
TRBD1	NA	TRBV30	TRBJ1-3	TGTGCCTGGAGCTTCGGACAGGCCTCTGGAAACACCATATATTTT	CAWSFGQASGNTIYF
NA	NA	TRBV23-1	TRBJ1-5	TGCGCCAGCAGTCAAGGTGCCCCAGGGAGAGGTCAGCCCCAGCATTTT	CASSQGAPGRGQPQHF
NA	NA	TRBV27	TRBJ1-1	TGTGCCAGCAGTTTCCCAAAACAGGTTGTAAACACTGAAGCTTTCTTT	CASSFPKQVVNTEAFF
TRBD2	NA	TRBV28	TRBJ2-5	TGTGCCAGCAGTTTATCAATAGCGGGAGGGGAGACCCAGTACTTC	CASSLSIAGGETQYF
NA	NA	TRBV7-8	TRBJ1-2	TGTGCCAGCAGCTTAGGGGGGGGTTATGGCTACACCTTC	CASSLGGGYGYTF